A selection of T cell receptor beta chains follows, all from one sample in a study of cytomegalovirus exposure and HLA in healthy donors. Assay: immunoSEQ multiplex PCR; the TCRdb copy retains only in-frame clones and omits some. Seen here are approximately 200,000 clones, about 69% observed once, and the top ten hold about 5%. The sample comprised PBMCs. The receptors originated from a young man in good health and CMV-seropositive. The CDR3 runs from the conserved cysteine through the conserved F or W. Each record gives: clone size, D gene, CDR3 length, V gene, J gene, CDR3 protein, CDR3 DNA. D genes are given only for firm matches. Expanded clones are given a class, and other clones once, few, many or no size at all.

clone_size: NA; d_call: NA; cdr3_length: 12; v_call: TRBV10-3; j_call: TRBJ1-5; cdr3_aa: CATRTEDQPQHF; cdr3_nt: TGTGCCACCCGGACAGAAGATCAGCCCCAGCATTTT
clone_size: NA; d_call: NA; cdr3_length: 14; v_call: TRBV7-3; j_call: TRBJ2-1; cdr3_aa: CASSLGGEAWEQFF; cdr3_nt: TGTGCCAGCAGCTTGGGCGGGGAAGCATGGGAGCAGTTCTTC
clone_size: NA; d_call: TRBD2; cdr3_length: 17; v_call: TRBV28; j_call: TRBJ2-2; cdr3_aa: CASSYVPREGRAGELFF; cdr3_nt: TGTGCCAGCAGTTATGTCCCCCGGGAGGGCCGGGCCGGGGAGCTGTTTTTT
clone_size: NA; d_call: NA; cdr3_length: 14; v_call: TRBV30; j_call: TRBJ2-7; cdr3_aa: CAWATFGSSYEQYF; cdr3_nt: TGTGCCTGGGCCACTTTCGGGAGCTCCTACGAGCAGTACTTC
clone_size: NA; d_call: TRBD2; cdr3_length: 16; v_call: TRBV5-4; j_call: TRBJ2-3; cdr3_aa: CASSLLLAGGTDTQYF; cdr3_nt: TGTGCCAGCAGCTTGTTGCTAGCGGGGGGCACAGATACGCAGTATTTT
clone_size: NA; d_call: NA; cdr3_length: 14; v_call: TRBV18; j_call: TRBJ2-7; cdr3_aa: CASSLMGDTYEQYF; cdr3_nt: TGTGCCAGCTCACTCATGGGAGATACCTACGAGCAGTACTTC
clone_size: NA; d_call: TRBD2; cdr3_length: 15; v_call: TRBV7-3; j_call: TRBJ2-5; cdr3_aa: CASSKSGTSGGTQYF; cdr3_nt: TGTGCCAGCTCAAAATCCGGGACTAGCGGTGGGACCCAGTACTTC
clone_size: NA; d_call: NA; cdr3_length: 16; v_call: TRBV5-1; j_call: TRBJ2-6; cdr3_aa: CASSLDSGGGANVLTF; cdr3_nt: TGCGCCAGCAGCTTGGATTCGGGGGGCGGGGCCAACGTCCTGACTTTC
clone_size: few; d_call: TRBD1; cdr3_length: 13; v_call: TRBV10-3; j_call: TRBJ1-1; cdr3_aa: CAISPGTGGEAFF; cdr3_nt: TGTGCCATCAGCCCCGGGACAGGGGGGGAAGCTTTCTTT
clone_size: NA; d_call: NA; cdr3_length: 14; v_call: TRBV25-1; j_call: TRBJ2-7; cdr3_aa: CASSETSTSYEQYF; cdr3_nt: TGTGCCAGCAGTGAAACTAGTACTTCCTACGAGCAGTACTTC
clone_size: NA; d_call: NA; cdr3_length: 14; v_call: TRBV5-4; j_call: TRBJ2-7; cdr3_aa: CASSLKAEPYEQYF; cdr3_nt: TGTGCCAGCAGCTTGAAAGCGGAGCCCTACGAGCAGTACTTC
clone_size: NA; d_call: NA; cdr3_length: 15; v_call: TRBV11-2; j_call: TRBJ1-2; cdr3_aa: CASSLDPTRNYGYTF; cdr3_nt: TGTGCCAGCAGCTTAGACCCGACAAGGAACTATGGCTACACCTTC
clone_size: few; d_call: TRBD1; cdr3_length: 15; v_call: TRBV5-1; j_call: TRBJ1-6; cdr3_aa: CASSLVTGANSPLHF; cdr3_nt: TGCGCCAGCAGCTTGGTGACAGGGGCAAATTCACCCCTCCACTTT
clone_size: few; d_call: NA; cdr3_length: 14; v_call: TRBV25-1; j_call: TRBJ2-3; cdr3_aa: CASSEEASTDTQYF; cdr3_nt: TGTGCCAGCAGTGAAGAAGCGAGCACAGATACGCAGTATTTT
clone_size: NA; d_call: NA; cdr3_length: 14; v_call: TRBV18; j_call: TRBJ1-2; cdr3_aa: CASSPGAGAEGYTF; cdr3_nt: TGTGCCAGCTCACCCGGCGCGGGGGCGGAGGGCTACACCTTC
clone_size: NA; d_call: TRBD2; cdr3_length: 17; v_call: TRBV7-9; j_call: TRBJ2-2; cdr3_aa: CASSSPGLAANTGELFF; cdr3_nt: TGTGCCAGCAGCTCTCCGGGACTAGCGGCGAACACCGGGGAGCTGTTTTTT
clone_size: NA; d_call: TRBD1; cdr3_length: 14; v_call: TRBV19; j_call: TRBJ1-4; cdr3_aa: CASSTGTGLGKLFF; cdr3_nt: TGTGCCAGTAGTACCGGGACAGGGTTGGGAAAACTGTTTTTT
clone_size: NA; d_call: TRBD1; cdr3_length: 15; v_call: TRBV30; j_call: TRBJ2-7; cdr3_aa: CAWSDTGTGNYEQYF; cdr3_nt: TGTGCCTGGTCGGATACCGGGACAGGGAACTACGAGCAGTACTTC
clone_size: NA; d_call: NA; cdr3_length: 15; v_call: TRBV5-1; j_call: TRBJ2-5; cdr3_aa: CASSYPASPEETQYF; cdr3_nt: TGCGCCAGCAGCTACCCGGCTAGCCCTGAAGAGACCCAGTACTTC
clone_size: NA; d_call: NA; cdr3_length: 14; v_call: TRBV5-6; j_call: TRBJ1-1; cdr3_aa: CASSLRGGDTEAFF; cdr3_nt: TGTGCCAGCAGCTTGCGGGGAGGGGACACTGAAGCTTTCTTT
clone_size: few; d_call: TRBD2; cdr3_length: 17; v_call: TRBV2; j_call: TRBJ2-3; cdr3_aa: CASSPSGPYSGTDTQYF; cdr3_nt: TGTGCCAGCAGTCCTAGCGGGCCATACTCGGGCACAGATACGCAGTATTTT
clone_size: NA; d_call: NA; cdr3_length: 16; v_call: TRBV10-3; j_call: TRBJ2-7; cdr3_aa: CAISAPGGPTRGEQYF; cdr3_nt: TGTGCCATCAGTGCACCCGGGGGTCCCACAAGGGGCGAGCAGTACTTC
clone_size: few; d_call: TRBD1; cdr3_length: 14; v_call: TRBV18; j_call: TRBJ2-3; cdr3_aa: CASSQGAGTDTQYF; cdr3_nt: TGTGCCAGCTCACAGGGGGCCGGCACAGATACGCAGTATTTT
clone_size: NA; d_call: TRBD2; cdr3_length: 16; v_call: TRBV7-9; j_call: TRBJ2-2; cdr3_aa: CASSLSGGVNTGELFF; cdr3_nt: TGTGCCAGCAGCTTAAGCGGGGGGGTGAACACCGGGGAGCTGTTTTTT
clone_size: few; d_call: TRBD1; cdr3_length: 15; v_call: TRBV7-2; j_call: TRBJ1-6; cdr3_aa: CASSFNRGLNSPLHF; cdr3_nt: TGTGCCAGCAGCTTTAACAGGGGGCTTAATTCACCCCTCCACTTT
clone_size: few; d_call: NA; cdr3_length: 17; v_call: TRBV4-2; j_call: TRBJ2-6; cdr3_aa: CASSHRGPPSGANVLTF; cdr3_nt: TGTGCCAGCAGCCACAGGGGCCCTCCTTCTGGGGCCAACGTCCTGACTTTC
clone_size: NA; d_call: TRBD2; cdr3_length: 16; v_call: TRBV5-1; j_call: TRBJ2-7; cdr3_aa: CASSSSAGVVIYEQYF; cdr3_nt: TGCGCCAGCAGCTCCTCAGCGGGAGTGGTGATATACGAGCAGTACTTC
clone_size: NA; d_call: TRBD1; cdr3_length: 15; v_call: TRBV6-5; j_call: TRBJ2-3; cdr3_aa: CASSYWNRGRDTQYF; cdr3_nt: TGTGCCAGCAGTTACTGGAACAGGGGAAGAGATACGCAGTATTTT
clone_size: NA; d_call: NA; cdr3_length: 14; v_call: TRBV6-5; j_call: TRBJ2-1; cdr3_aa: CASSPGGSYNEQFF; cdr3_nt: TGTGCCAGCAGTCCCGGCGGGTCCTACAATGAGCAGTTCTTC
clone_size: NA; d_call: NA; cdr3_length: 16; v_call: TRBV15; j_call: TRBJ1-1; cdr3_aa: CATSREGPVPDTEAFF; cdr3_nt: TGTGCCACCAGCAGAGAGGGCCCGGTTCCGGACACTGAAGCTTTCTTT
clone_size: once; d_call: NA; cdr3_length: 14; v_call: TRBV5-5; j_call: TRBJ1-2; cdr3_aa: CASSYDAGLKGYTF; cdr3_nt: TGTGCCAGCAGCTATGATGCGGGGCTGAAGGGCTACACCTTC
clone_size: NA; d_call: TRBD1; cdr3_length: 12; v_call: TRBV11-2; j_call: TRBJ2-7; cdr3_aa: CASSPYRGEQYF; cdr3_nt: TGTGCCAGCAGCCCCTACAGGGGCGAGCAGTACTTC
clone_size: once; d_call: TRBD1; cdr3_length: 15; v_call: TRBV19; j_call: TRBJ1-5; cdr3_aa: CASSMADRVNQPQHF; cdr3_nt: TGTGCCAGTAGTATGGCCGACAGGGTCAATCAGCCCCAGCATTTT
clone_size: few; d_call: NA; cdr3_length: 14; v_call: TRBV6-5; j_call: TRBJ1-6; cdr3_aa: CASSQLGVDSPLHF; cdr3_nt: TGTGCCAGCAGCCAGCTAGGGGTGGACTCACCCCTCCACTTT
clone_size: NA; d_call: TRBD2; cdr3_length: 14; v_call: TRBV5-1; j_call: TRBJ2-1; cdr3_aa: CASGGGGNYNEQFF; cdr3_nt: TGCGCCAGCGGAGGCGGGGGGAACTACAATGAGCAGTTCTTC
clone_size: NA; d_call: TRBD2; cdr3_length: 14; v_call: TRBV6-5; j_call: TRBJ2-7; cdr3_aa: CASSYGSGRNEQYF; cdr3_nt: TGTGCCAGCAGTTATGGGAGCGGGAGAAACGAGCAGTACTTC
clone_size: NA; d_call: TRBD1; cdr3_length: 15; v_call: TRBV6-5; j_call: TRBJ1-2; cdr3_aa: CASSLGTGEWYGYTF; cdr3_nt: TGTGCCAGCAGCCTAGGAACAGGGGAGTGGTATGGCTACACCTTC
clone_size: once; d_call: TRBD1; cdr3_length: 14; v_call: TRBV29-1; j_call: TRBJ1-1; cdr3_aa: CSVGWDRGNTEAFF; cdr3_nt: TGCAGCGTGGGGTGGGACAGGGGGAACACTGAAGCTTTCTTT
clone_size: NA; d_call: TRBD2; cdr3_length: 16; v_call: TRBV9; j_call: TRBJ2-3; cdr3_aa: CASSVGSGGRTDTQYF; cdr3_nt: TGTGCCAGCAGCGTAGGTAGCGGGGGGAGGACAGATACGCAGTATTTT
clone_size: once; d_call: TRBD2; cdr3_length: 17; v_call: TRBV28; j_call: TRBJ2-5; cdr3_aa: CASSLLAIAGVLETQYF; cdr3_nt: TGTGCCAGCAGTCTTCTCGCAATAGCGGGAGTGTTGGAGACCCAGTACTTC
clone_size: NA; d_call: NA; cdr3_length: 14; v_call: TRBV19; j_call: TRBJ2-7; cdr3_aa: CASRLRADSMKQYF; cdr3_nt: TGTGCCAGTAGACTGCGGGCCGATTCTATGAAGCAGTACTTC
clone_size: NA; d_call: NA; cdr3_length: 13; v_call: TRBV4-3; j_call: TRBJ2-1; cdr3_aa: CASSQEGRGEQFF; cdr3_nt: TGCGCCAGCAGCCAAGAAGGCCGAGGTGAGCAGTTCTTC